Listed here are 17 T cell receptor beta chains from one sample, sequenced in a study of cytomegalovirus exposure and HLA in healthy donors. The PCR employed 60 Vbeta primers together with 13 Jbeta primers. Using immunoSEQ multiplex PCR, the repertoire was profiled, and TCRdb retains in-frame clones only, with some absent. The sample records 150,000 to 200,000 clones, around 75% being singletons. The specimen sequenced was PBMCs. The receptors were gathered from a man in his late teens or twenties in good health and CMV-seropositive.

This chain connects TRBV5-5 to TRBJ1-2; D remains unclear. Germline-derived CDR1 and CDR2 are SGHKS and YYEKEE (reference sequence). This CDR3 comprises 16 residues. Trimming left V 0 bases short and J 8 bases short, with 20 bases between. CDR3 residues: CASSLGLQVPLPGYTF. CDR3 DNA: TGTGCCAGCAGCTTGGGATTGCAGGTGCCATTGCCGGGCTACACCTTC.

This clone showed up just a few times. The chain uses TRBV7-3 and TRBJ2-5; D is ambiguous. Trimming removed 5 bases from V and 6 bases from J, with 16 bases in between. CDR3 length: 14 amino acids. Germline CDR1 and CDR2: SGHTA and FQGTGA. CDR3 DNA: TGTGCCAGCAGCCCCTCGACATCCCCTAAGACCCAGTACTTC. It specifies CASSPSTSPKTQYF.

CDR3 sequence reads: CAWSVQGLARDTQYF. CDR3 sequence (DNA): TGTGCCTGGAGTGTACAAGGACTAGCAAGAGATACGCAGTATTTT. The chain carries TRBV30 and TRBJ2-3; the match to TRBD2 covers 8 bases. With 0 bases clipped from V and 5 bases from J, the junction kept 7 bases outside the gene matches. Germline loops: CDR1 GTSNPN, CDR2 SVGIG (reference sequence). The CDR3 is 15 residues long.

The chain joins TRBV21-1 to TRBJ2-1; the table's D gene call, TRBD2, was not cross checked with the DNA. TRBV21-1 is classified as a pseudogene. The CDR3 is 16 residues long. Here the CDR3 DNA reads TGTGCCAGCAGCGGCCGGGACTCGAGCTCCTACAATGAGCAGTTCTTC. This codes for CASSGRDSSSYNEQFF.

The rearrangement links TRBV30 to TRBJ2-7; 8 bases map to TRBD2. Trimming at V came to 5 bases and at J to 5 bases, leaving 14 bases not matched to a gene. CDR3 size: 15 residues. Germline loops: CDR1 GTSNPN, CDR2 SVGIG (reference sequence). The CDR3 DNA reads TGTGCCTGGGGGGAAAGCGGGAGATCCCCCCACGAGCAGTACTTC. Translating gives CAWGESGRSPHEQYF.

The chain combines TRBV5-1 with TRBJ2-5; possibly TRBD2 for D (6 bases). V was pared by 7 bases and J by 5 bases, with 15 bases between. The CDR3 has 13 amino acids. Per the germline V gene, CDR1 is SGHRS and CDR2 is YFSETQ. The CDR3 coding sequence is TGCGCCAGCGGGTCGATGCTAGCGGAGACCCAGTACTTC. Translating gives CASGSMLAETQYF.

The chain has TRBV15 and TRBJ2-7, with 7 bases identical to TRBD2. Germline lookup yields CDR1 LNHNV and CDR2 YYDKDF (reference sequence). V lost 8 bases, J lost 2 bases, and 15 bases stayed unmatched. This CDR3 has 16 residues. CDR3 DNA sequence: TGTGCCACCCGTACCTCCTTACTAGCGCCGACCTACGAGCAGTACTTC. It codes for CATRTSLLAPTYEQYF.

CDR3 sequence: CASSRPTGSTEAFF. As DNA, the CDR3 is TGTGCCAGCAGCCGCCCAACAGGGTCCACTGAAGCTTTCTTT. V and J are TRBV5-4 and TRBJ1-1; weak D call: TRBD1 (6 bases). Germline-derived CDR1 and CDR2 are SGHNT and YYREEE (reference sequence). With 4 bases removed from V and 4 bases from J, the gap between germline ends came to 14 bases. This CDR3 has 14 residues.

About this clone itself: The same CDR3 is also encoded by other DNA sequences in this sample. The chain links TRBV18 to TRBJ2-3; TRBD1 matches 10 bases. The V and J ends lost 3 bases and 0 bases, in that order; junction bases with no gene match: 3. The CDR3 totals 16 residues. CDR1 KGHSH and CDR2 LQKENI come from the germline V gene. The CDR3 sequence is CASSPRDRGSTDTQYF. Written as DNA, the CDR3 is TGTGCCAGCTCACCTCGGGACAGGGGCAGCACAGATACGCAGTATTTT.

This sequence joins TRBV10-3 and TRBJ2-5; 8 nucleotides line up with TRBD2. This CDR3 comprises 14 residues. The V and J ends lost 4 bases and 2 bases, in that order; junction bases with no gene match: 3. Germline V gene lookup returns CDR1 ENHRY and CDR2 SYGVKD. This chain's CDR3 is CAISGPGGQETQYF. CDR3 nucleotides: TGTGCCATCAGTGGGCCGGGGGGGCAAGAGACCCAGTACTTC.

V gene TRBV30 combines with J gene TRBJ1-2; 8 positions agree with TRBD1. V lost 1 base, J lost 5 bases, and 6 bases stayed unmatched. The CDR3 is 14 residues long. CDR1 is GTSNPN and CDR2 is SVGIG in the germline V gene (reference sequence). The DNA of the CDR3 is TGTGCCTGGAGTGGACAGGGGCCTCAGTATGGCTACACCTTC. Protein: CAWSGQGPQYGYTF.

The V call is TRBV7-3, the J call TRBJ1-1, with D possibly being TRBD1 (6 bases). From germline, CDR1 is SGHTA and CDR2 FQGTGA. The CDR3 sequence is 14 residues long. Between the trimmed V and J ends, which lost 0 bases and 1 base, there was a span of 6 bases. Written as DNA, the CDR3 is TGTGCCAGCAGCTTAACGGGACAGAACACTGAAGCTTTCTTT. Translating gives CASSLTGQNTEAFF.

V gene TRBV27 combines with J gene TRBJ1-2, with 8 bases fitting TRBD1. This CDR3 has 13 residues. Germline lookup yields CDR1 MNHEY and CDR2 SMNVEV (reference sequence). V dropped 6 bases and J dropped 3; count of bases not matched to a gene: 3. This CDR3 reads CASRRTGYYGYTF. The CDR3 nucleotides are TGTGCCAGCAGGAGGACAGGGTACTATGGCTACACCTTC.

The rearrangement joins TRBV28 to TRBJ1-1, with a weak D call TRBD1 (6 bases). Germline values: CDR1 MDHEN, CDR2 SYDVKM. The CDR3 runs to 13 residues. Trimming left V 7 bases short and J 8 bases short, with 17 bases between. The CDR3 nucleotides are TGTGCCAGCAATCTGGACAGAAACATGGAAGCTTTCTTT. This sequence encodes CASNLDRNMEAFF.

The chain couples TRBV7-8 to TRBJ2-7; 10 bases agree with TRBD2. CDR3 length: 16 residues. From germline, CDR1 is SGHVS and CDR2 FQNEAQ. The junction had 5 bases not matched to a gene; V was cut back by 3 bases and J by 0 bases. CDR3 coding DNA: TGTGCCAGCAGCTTCAGTAGCGGGAGGTCCTCCTACGAGCAGTACTTC. Amino acids: CASSFSSGRSSYEQYF.

J is TRBJ1-2 and V is TRBV19; 8 nucleotides line up with TRBD1. Germline loops: CDR1 LNHDA, CDR2 SQIVND (reference sequence). The CDR3 runs 13 residues. The ends lost 8 bases at V and 6 bases at J; junction bases unmatched: 8. This chain's CDR3 is CASQLDRGNGYTF. CDR3 nucleotides: TGTGCCAGTCAGTTAGACAGGGGTAATGGCTACACCTTC.

The CDR3 coding sequence is TGTGCCTGGAGTGTACCGGGGAGCACTGAAGCTTTCTTT. Translated, it gives CAWSVPGSTEAFF. This chain connects TRBV30 to TRBJ1-1; D is undetermined. From germline, CDR1 is GTSNPN and CDR2 SVGIG (reference sequence). CDR3 length: 13 amino acids. V dropped 0 bases and J dropped 4 bases, with 9 bases sitting between them.